The 14 T cell receptor beta chains below all came from one sample that was sequenced in a study of blood T cell repertoires in COVID-19. TCRdb keeps only in-frame clones here, not all; method: immunoSEQ multiplex PCR. The sample lists under 250,000 clones, about 91% occurring once. Sequencing was done on a sample of peripheral blood. The receptors shown here come from a man aged 25 to 45 with acute or convalescent COVID-19.

The gene calls are TRBV28 and TRBJ1-1; possibly TRBD1 for D (6 bases). CDR1 is MDHEN, CDR2 SYDVKM, per germline. Trimming removed 5 bases at V and 0 bases at J, with 13 bases between. The CDR3 covers 15 residues. The CDR3 DNA reads TGTGCCAGCAGTCCCCCCCAGGGGATGAACACTGAAGCTTTCTTT. Protein sequence: CASSPPQGMNTEAFF.

V is TRBV11-2 and J is TRBJ2-1; 10 positions agree with TRBD2. The CDR3 covers 15 residues. CDR1 is SGHAT, CDR2 FQNNGV, per germline. With V trimmed by 4 bases and J by 0 bases, 0 bases remained unmatched. As DNA, the CDR3 is TGTGCCAGCAGCTGGACTAGCGGCTCCTACAATGAGCAGTTCTTC. Its translation is CASSWTSGSYNEQFF.

This chain links TRBV19 with TRBJ2-1; D not certain. The CDR3 totals 14 residues. Germline V gene lookup returns CDR1 LNHDA and CDR2 SQIVND (reference sequence). Trimming stripped 0 bases from V and 4 bases from J, with 7 bases between. The CDR3 protein is CASSIDPVYNEQFF. In DNA, the CDR3 is TGTGCCAGTAGTATAGATCCCGTGTACAATGAGCAGTTCTTC.

The rearrangement uses TRBV30 and TRBJ2-2, with 11 bases identical to TRBD2. Per germline, CDR1 GTSNPN and CDR2 SVGIG (reference sequence). Trimming cost V 1 base and J 6 bases; bases outside gene matches: 16. This CDR3 has 19 amino acids. The CDR3 region is CAWSDLRTSGFQRAGELFF. Written as DNA, the CDR3 is TGTGCCTGGAGTGACCTCAGGACTAGCGGGTTCCAAAGGGCCGGGGAGCTGTTTTTT.

V usage is TRBV6-1 and J usage is TRBJ2-1; possible D gene TRBD2, 5 bases. The CDR3 has 16 amino acids. V gave up 2 bases and J gave up 4 bases, with 15 bases separating them. Germline loops: CDR1 MNHNS, CDR2 SASEGT. CDR3 protein: CASSELVGSLYNEQFF. In DNA form, the CDR3 reads TGTGCCAGCAGTGAATTGGTGGGGAGTCTATACAATGAGCAGTTCTTC.

The chain carries TRBV19 and TRBJ1-5; the D gene is possibly TRBD1 (6 bases). Trimming took 6 bases from V and 2 from J, leaving 14 bases between them. Germline CDR1 LNHDA, CDR2 SQIVND (reference sequence). The CDR3 sequence is 15 residues long. The CDR3 DNA is TGTGCCAGTAGAAAACAGGGATCCGGCAATCAGCCCCAGCATTTT. Its protein is CASRKQGSGNQPQHF.

The rearrangement links TRBV28 to TRBJ2-7; D remains ambiguous. CDR1 and CDR2 (germline): MDHEN, SYDVKM. The CDR3 is made up of 11 amino acids. The ends were cut back, 2 bases at V and 3 bases at J, with 2 bases in the middle. The CDR3 region has the DNA TGTGCCAGCAGTTTACTCTACGAGCAGTACTTC. Amino acids: CASSLLYEQYF.

The chain employs TRBV5-5 and TRBJ2-3, with D possibly being TRBD1 (6 bases). Trimming left V 2 bases short and J 5 bases short, with 18 bases between. This CDR3 is 16 amino acids long. Per germline, CDR1 SGHKS and CDR2 YYEKEE (reference sequence). The CDR3 region has the DNA TGTGCCAGCAGCTTTTGGGGGCACAAAGGGGGAGATACGCAGTATTTT. Translating it yields CASSFWGHKGGDTQYF.

This clone showed up just once. The chain employs TRBV5-1 and TRBJ2-3; 8 bases are shared with TRBD2. Trimming removed 1 base from V and 3 bases from J; junction bases left unmatched: 7. CDR1 is SGHRS and CDR2 is YFSETQ in the germline V gene. The CDR3 totals 16 residues. The DNA of the CDR3 is TGCGCCAGCAGCTTGAATAGCGGGGTTGGAACAGATACGCAGTATTTT. Its protein is CASSLNSGVGTDTQYF. The entire variable domain, with the rest obtained from reference TRBV5-1 and TRBJ2-3, is as follows: KAGVTQTPRYLIKTRGQQVTLSCSPISGHRSVSWYQQTPGQGLQFLFEYFSETQRNKGNFPGRFSGRQFSNSRSEMNVSTLELGDSALYLCASSLNSGVGTDTQYFGPGTRLTVL.

The rearrangement joins TRBV25-1 to TRBJ2-7, with 7 bases lining up with TRBD1. This CDR3 spans 15 amino acids. Looked up from germline, CDR1 is MGHDK and CDR2 is SYGVNS. The V and J ends lost 7 bases and 0 bases, in that order; junction bases with no gene match: 9. DNA for the CDR3: TGTGCCAGCACTGGCCAAACAGGGGTCTCCTACGAGCAGTACTTC. Translation: CASTGQTGVSYEQYF.

The chain employs TRBV10-1 and TRBJ2-7; the D gene is possibly TRBD2 (6 bases). V gave up 3 bases and J gave up 3 bases, with 18 bases separating them. CDR1 is WNHNN, CDR2 SYGVQD, per germline (reference sequence). The CDR3 has 16 residues. The CDR3 coding sequence is TGCGCCAGCAGTGACCCTCAGAGATTCGGGGGCTACGAGCAGTACTTC. Translated, it gives CASSDPQRFGGYEQYF.

The V call is TRBV5-6, the J call TRBJ1-5, with TRBD1 identical over 9 bases. CDR3 size: 17 residues. Germline CDR1 is SGHDT and CDR2 is YYEEEE. Trimming took 4 bases from V and 6 from J; bases not matched to a gene: 14. In DNA form, the CDR3 reads TGTGCCAGCAGCCGAAAGCCGGGACAGGGTATGGCTCAGCCCCAGCATTTT. This translates into CASSRKPGQGMAQPQHF.

This clone was found a few times. The rearrangement links TRBV3-1 (or the pseudogene TRBV3-2) to TRBJ2-4; 10 bases are a match to TRBD1. Germline CDR1 and CDR2: LGHDT and YNNKEL (reference sequence). Trimming removed 5 bases from V and 8 bases from J; junction bases left unmatched: 9. The CDR3 has 15 residues. This chain's CDR3 is CASSTRTGGRDIQYF. The DNA for the CDR3 is TGTGCCAGCAGCACCCGGACAGGGGGTAGGGACATTCAGTACTTC.

The V and J genes are TRBV11-2 and TRBJ2-1; TRBD2 agrees at 12 bases. The CDR3 extends over 19 amino acids. J gave up 7 bases and V 3 bases, and 16 bases lay outside the gene matches. Germline V CDR1 and CDR2: SGHAT, FQNNGV. In DNA, the CDR3 is TGTGCCAGCAGCTTGAGACTAGCGGGGGAGACTACAAGTGGGAATGAGCAGTTCTTC. Protein sequence: CASSLRLAGETTSGNEQFF.